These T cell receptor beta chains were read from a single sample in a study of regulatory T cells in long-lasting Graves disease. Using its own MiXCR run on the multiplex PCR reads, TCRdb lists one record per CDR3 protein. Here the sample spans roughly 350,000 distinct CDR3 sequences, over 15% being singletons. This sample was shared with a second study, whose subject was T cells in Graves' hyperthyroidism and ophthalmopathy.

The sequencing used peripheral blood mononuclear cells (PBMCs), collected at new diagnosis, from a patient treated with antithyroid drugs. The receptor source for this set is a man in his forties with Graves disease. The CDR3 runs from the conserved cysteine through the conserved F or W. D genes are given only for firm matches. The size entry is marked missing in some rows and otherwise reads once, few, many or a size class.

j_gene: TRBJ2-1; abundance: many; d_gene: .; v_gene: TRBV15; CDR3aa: CATSAGQSSYNEQFF
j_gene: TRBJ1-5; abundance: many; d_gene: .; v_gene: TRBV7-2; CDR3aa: CASSLRGGNQPQHF
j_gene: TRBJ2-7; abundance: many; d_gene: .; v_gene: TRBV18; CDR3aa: CASSRQRSYEQYF
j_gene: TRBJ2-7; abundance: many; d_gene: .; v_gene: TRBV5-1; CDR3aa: CASSVQPSGTGAYEQYF
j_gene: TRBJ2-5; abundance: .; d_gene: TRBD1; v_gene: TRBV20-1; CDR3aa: CSADRGETQYF
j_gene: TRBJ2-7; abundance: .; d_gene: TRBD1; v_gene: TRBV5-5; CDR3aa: CASSGYRGPLGEQYF
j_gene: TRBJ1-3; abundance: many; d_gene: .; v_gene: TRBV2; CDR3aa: CASKERSYTGNTIYF
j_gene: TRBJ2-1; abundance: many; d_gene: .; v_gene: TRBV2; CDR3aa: CASRGSGHNEQFF
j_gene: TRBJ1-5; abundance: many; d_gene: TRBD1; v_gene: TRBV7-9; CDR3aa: CASSSPSWDRRNQPQHF
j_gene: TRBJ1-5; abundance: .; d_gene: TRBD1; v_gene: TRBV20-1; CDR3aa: CSAVTGGNQPQHF
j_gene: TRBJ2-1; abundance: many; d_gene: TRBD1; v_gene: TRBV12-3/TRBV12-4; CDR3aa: CASSFYRDRDNEQFF
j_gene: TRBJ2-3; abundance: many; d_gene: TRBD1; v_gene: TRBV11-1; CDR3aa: CASSRPPTGGRTDTQYF
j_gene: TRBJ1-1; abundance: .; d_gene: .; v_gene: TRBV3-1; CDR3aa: CASSQEERKAFF
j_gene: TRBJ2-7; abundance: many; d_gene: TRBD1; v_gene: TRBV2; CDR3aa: CASHGQGRNEQYF
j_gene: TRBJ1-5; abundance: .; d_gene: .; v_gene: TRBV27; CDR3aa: CASSLEYSNQPQHF
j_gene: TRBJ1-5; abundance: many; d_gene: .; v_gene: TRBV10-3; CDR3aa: CAISDQGNNQPQHF
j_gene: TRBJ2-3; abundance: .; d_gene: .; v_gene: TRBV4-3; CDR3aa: CASSQEGITDTQYF
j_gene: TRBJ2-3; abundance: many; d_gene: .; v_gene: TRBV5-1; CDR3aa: CASSRDTSTDTQYF
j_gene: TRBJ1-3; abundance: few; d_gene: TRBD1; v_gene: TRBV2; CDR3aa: CASIKLPGQGWQNTIYF
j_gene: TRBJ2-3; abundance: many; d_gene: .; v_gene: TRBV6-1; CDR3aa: CASSDYTDTQYF
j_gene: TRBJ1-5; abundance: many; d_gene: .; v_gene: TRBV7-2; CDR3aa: CASSLGGSGQPQHF
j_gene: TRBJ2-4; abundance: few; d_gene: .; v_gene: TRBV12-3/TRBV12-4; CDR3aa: CASSITGLAKNIQYF
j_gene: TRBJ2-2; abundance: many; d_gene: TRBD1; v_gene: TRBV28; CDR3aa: CAGQNRGNTGELFF
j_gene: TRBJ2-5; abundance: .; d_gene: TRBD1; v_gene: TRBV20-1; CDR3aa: CSARRQGAGETQYF
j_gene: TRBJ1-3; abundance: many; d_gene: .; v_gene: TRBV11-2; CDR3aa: CASSWTDSGNTIYF
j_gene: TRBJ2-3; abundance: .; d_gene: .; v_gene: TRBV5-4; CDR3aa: CASSSLQGATTDTQYF
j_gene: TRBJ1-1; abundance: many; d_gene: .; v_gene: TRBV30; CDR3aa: CAWSLGLGTEAFF
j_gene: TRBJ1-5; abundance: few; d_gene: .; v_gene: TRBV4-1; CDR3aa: CASSQDLIRGNQPQHF
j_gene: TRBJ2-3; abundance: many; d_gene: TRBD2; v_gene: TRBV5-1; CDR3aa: CASSTGLAGGTDTQYF
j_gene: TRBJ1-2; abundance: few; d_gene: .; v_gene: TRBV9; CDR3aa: CASSTRPLNYGYTF
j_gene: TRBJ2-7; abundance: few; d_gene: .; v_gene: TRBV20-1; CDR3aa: CSVGRGAYEQYF
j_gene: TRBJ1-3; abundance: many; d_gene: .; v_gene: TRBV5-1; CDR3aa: CASSLAPTTTGNTIYF
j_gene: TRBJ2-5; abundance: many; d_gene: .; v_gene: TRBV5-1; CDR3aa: CASSLRRGFQETQYF
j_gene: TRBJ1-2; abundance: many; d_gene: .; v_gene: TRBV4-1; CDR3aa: CASSQGPFGGRFGYTF
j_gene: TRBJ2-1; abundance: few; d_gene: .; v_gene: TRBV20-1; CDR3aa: CSAPLAGAYIYEQFF
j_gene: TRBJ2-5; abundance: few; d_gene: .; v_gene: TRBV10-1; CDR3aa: CASSDPSRGQETQYF
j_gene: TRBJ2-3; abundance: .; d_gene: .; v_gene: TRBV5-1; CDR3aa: CASSPQDYTDTQYF
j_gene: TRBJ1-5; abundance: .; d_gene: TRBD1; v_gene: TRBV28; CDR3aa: CASSSIGAGGDQPQHF
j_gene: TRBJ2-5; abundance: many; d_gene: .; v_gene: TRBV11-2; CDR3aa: CASTEGFGGLLQETQYF
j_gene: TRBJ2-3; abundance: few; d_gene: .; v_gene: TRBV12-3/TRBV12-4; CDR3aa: CASSSRDTQYF
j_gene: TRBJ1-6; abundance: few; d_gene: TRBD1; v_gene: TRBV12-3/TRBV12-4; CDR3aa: CASSLYSRGFGSLSYNSPLHF
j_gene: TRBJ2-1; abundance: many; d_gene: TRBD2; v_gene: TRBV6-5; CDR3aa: CASSYGTSEKFF